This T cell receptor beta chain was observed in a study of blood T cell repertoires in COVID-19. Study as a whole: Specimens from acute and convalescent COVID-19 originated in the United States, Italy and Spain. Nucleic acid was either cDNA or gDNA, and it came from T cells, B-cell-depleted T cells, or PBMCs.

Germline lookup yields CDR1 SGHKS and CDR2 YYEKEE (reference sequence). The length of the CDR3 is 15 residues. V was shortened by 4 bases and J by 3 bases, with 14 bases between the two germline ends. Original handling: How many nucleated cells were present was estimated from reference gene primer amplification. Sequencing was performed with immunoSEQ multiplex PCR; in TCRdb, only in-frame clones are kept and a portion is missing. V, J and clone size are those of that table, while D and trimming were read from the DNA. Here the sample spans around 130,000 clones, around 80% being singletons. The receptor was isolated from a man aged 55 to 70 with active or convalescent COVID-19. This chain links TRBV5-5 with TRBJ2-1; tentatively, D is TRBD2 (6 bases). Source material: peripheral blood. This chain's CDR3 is CASSPSRAGYNEQFF. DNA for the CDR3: TGTGCCAGCAGCCCATCTCGAGCGGGCTACAATGAGCAGTTCTTC.